The 25 T cell receptor beta chains reported below all come from one sample, sequenced in a study of cytomegalovirus exposure and HLA in healthy donors. It was with 60 Vbeta and 13 Jbeta primers that the PCR ran. Repertoires were generated with immunoSEQ multiplex PCR, while TCRdb's copy carries only in-frame clones and drops some. The sample carries about 150,000 clones, about 10% recorded once. Sequencing was carried out using PBMCs. Receptors originate from a woman in her thirties or forties in good health and CMV-seropositive.

The chain is built from TRBV27 and TRBJ2-5; 8 bases agree with TRBD2. This CDR3 contains 15 residues. The germline gives CDR1 MNHEY, CDR2 SMNVEV (reference sequence). Losses at the gene ends were 4 bases for V and 2 bases for J; bases not matched to a gene: 6. The CDR3 DNA sequence: TGTGCCAGCAGTTCTACTAGCGGAAATCAAGAGACCCAGTACTTC. Protein: CASSSTSGNQETQYF.

Only a few counts were recorded for this clone. This sequence joins TRBV6-4 and TRBJ2-5; the D gene is possibly TRBD2 (6 bases). The V end lost 5 bases, the J end lost 3 bases, and 25 bases lay between the germline ends. The germline CDR1 and CDR2 sequences are MRHNA and SNTAGT. The CDR3 has 18 amino acids. The CDR3 sequence is CASSKGRKRPQSKETQYF. The CDR3 nucleotides read TGTGCCAGCAGTAAAGGGAGGAAGCGACCGCAATCTAAAGAGACCCAGTACTTC.

This clone appeared a few times. This chain uses TRBV7-2 with TRBJ2-7; D ambiguous. Per the germline V gene, CDR1 is SGHTA and CDR2 is FQGNSA. This CDR3 has 15 amino acids. Trimming left V 1 base short and J 4 bases short, with 14 bases between. CDR3 DNA sequence: TGTGCCAGCAGCTTAGAATGGCAGGATGAGTACGAGCAGTACTTC. Protein product: CASSLEWQDEYEQYF.

The chain employs TRBV6-5 and TRBJ2-7; D is uncertain. V lost 2 bases to trimming and J lost 7 bases, with 15 bases between them. This CDR3 comprises 14 residues. From germline, CDR1 is MNHEY and CDR2 SVGAGI. DNA for the CDR3: TGTGCCAGCAGTTACGGGTCACAGCCTCAGGAGCAGTACTTC. This codes for CASSYGSQPQEQYF.

This clone turned up a few times. The chain employs TRBV11-2 and TRBJ2-2; 8 nucleotides match TRBD2. CDR3 length: 17 amino acids. After removal of 7 bases from V and 2 bases from J, the junction contained 12 bases not matched to a gene. CDR1 is SGHAT and CDR2 is FQNNGV in the germline V gene. In nucleotides, the CDR3 is TGTGCCAGCACCATTGGAAGCGGGGGCCGAAACACCGGGGAGCTGTTTTTT. This codes for CASTIGSGGRNTGELFF.

J is TRBJ1-1 and V is TRBV6-5; unclear D gene. Germline V gene lookup returns CDR1 MNHEY and CDR2 SVGAGI. The germline V and J ends were trimmed by 0 bases and 4 bases, with 12 bases remaining between them. The length of the CDR3 is 15 residues. The CDR3 DNA reads TGTGCCAGCAGTTACTCCAATGAACCGGGCACTGAAGCTTTCTTT. This translates into CASSYSNEPGTEAFF.

Regarding this clone: The sample holds other DNA sequences that translate to the same CDR3. The genes are TRBV6-5 and TRBJ2-7, with D tentatively TRBD1 (6 bases). V lost 5 bases and J 6 bases, leaving 14 bases between the germline ends. Germline CDR1 and CDR2: MNHEY and SVGAGI. CDR3 length: 13 residues. The CDR3 region is CASSVVQGGEQYF. CDR3 nucleotides: TGTGCCAGCAGTGTAGTACAGGGCGGCGAGCAGTACTTC.

This clone has more than one count but fewer than ten. The chain employs TRBV10-3 and TRBJ1-5, with D perhaps TRBD1 (6 bases). Germline loops: CDR1 ENHRY, CDR2 SYGVKD. With 10 bases removed from V and 7 bases from J, the gap between germline ends came to 14 bases. This CDR3 contains 12 residues. The CDR3 bases are TGTGCCACGTTGGGGCAGGGGCAGCCCCAGCATTTT. It encodes CATLGQGQPQHF.

This clone has a handful of counts. The J gene is TRBJ1-1, the V gene TRBV6-5, with a tentative D call TRBD1 (6 bases). V was pared by 0 bases and J by 11 bases, with 16 bases between. The CDR3 extends over 14 amino acids. Germline V gene sequence: CDR1 MNHEY, CDR2 SVGAGI. The chain's CDR3 is CASSYSGTFEGAFF. The CDR3 DNA reads TGTGCCAGCAGTTACTCAGGGACATTCGAAGGGGCTTTCTTT.

This clone was observed a few times. The V and J genes are TRBV4-3 and TRBJ1-1, with unresolved D. The germline V gene has CDR1 LGHNA and CDR2 YSLEER. Trimming cost V 4 bases and J 0 bases, with 6 bases left between them. The CDR3 is 13 amino acids. CDR3 bases: TGCGCCAGCAGCCCCCAGGTGAACACTGAAGCTTTCTTT. The encoded protein is CASSPQVNTEAFF.

This clone was seen only a few times. The chain combines TRBV20-1 with TRBJ2-3; weak D call: TRBD2 (5 bases). V dropped 6 bases and J dropped 5 bases, with 9 bases sitting between them. The CDR3 runs to 11 residues. From germline, CDR1 is DFQATT and CDR2 SNEGSKA (reference sequence). The CDR3 sequence: CSAAGGDTQYF. CDR3 bases: TGCAGTGCGGCGGGTGGAGATACGCAGTATTTT.

This chain joins TRBV6-5 and TRBJ2-3, with a possible D match to TRBD1 (5 bases). CDR1 and CDR2 from the germline V gene are MNHEY and SVGAGI. The CDR3 spans 13 residues. V was cut by 8 bases and J by 6 bases, with 15 bases left in between. CDR3 DNA: TGTGCCAGCCACAGGTTTTCGGACGATACGCAGTATTTT. Amino acids: CASHRFSDDTQYF.

A word on this clone: At one boundary the junction diverges from the germline segment, which might be a read error. This chain links TRBV5-4 with TRBJ1-2; D possibly corresponds to TRBD1 (6 bases). Germline V gives CDR1 SGHNT, CDR2 YYREEE (reference sequence). There are 16 residues in the CDR3. In DNA, the CDR3 is TGCGCCAGCAGCCAAGAAGCAGGGGCAGGAAGCTATGGCTACACCTTC. Amino acid sequence: CASSQEAGAGSYGYTF.

This clone was counted only a few times. The rearrangement uses TRBV5-1 and TRBJ1-1; D remains ambiguous. CDR1 and CDR2 (germline): SGHRS, YFSETQ. The V gene lost 2 bases and the J gene lost 6 bases, with 29 bases spanning the gap. The CDR3 runs 19 residues. CDR3 in DNA: TGCGCCAGCAGCTTCGGAAGTGGACTCCGATGGAGTAAATCGGCTGAAGCTTTCTTT. Amino acid sequence: CASSFGSGLRWSKSAEAFF.

A word on this clone: The junction departs from the called germline gene at one end, perhaps through a read error. The sample has other DNA sequences that encode this CDR3 too. The chain recombines TRBV6-6 with TRBJ2-1; no definite D call. The germline CDR1 and CDR2 sequences are MNHNY and SVGAGI (reference sequence). The CDR3 is 12 amino acids. The CDR3 DNA follows: TGTGCAAGCAGTTACCGTTACAATGAGCAGTTCTTC. The encoded protein is CASSYRYNEQFF.

V and J are TRBV7-9 and TRBJ2-5; TRBD2 matches at 12 bases. Looked up from germline, CDR1 is SEHNR and CDR2 is FQNEAQ (reference sequence). V lost 8 bases, J lost 5 bases, and 12 bases stayed unmatched. The CDR3 is 16 amino acids. The CDR3 region is CASSRGLGLAGETQYF. The DNA for the CDR3 is TGTGCCAGCTCTCGAGGGCTAGGACTAGCGGGGGAGACCCAGTACTTC.

The chain carries TRBV19 and TRBJ1-3, with a possible D match to TRBD1 (5 bases). Looked up from germline, CDR1 is LNHDA and CDR2 is SQIVND (reference sequence). This CDR3 has 15 residues. Deletions cut 3 bases from V and 2 bases from J, with 11 bases between. Here the CDR3 reads CASSMWGSPGNTIYF. The CDR3, as DNA: TGTGCCAGTAGTATGTGGGGCAGCCCTGGAAACACCATATATTTT.

With regard to this clone: The same CDR3 arises from other DNA sequences in this sample as well. The chain combines TRBV5-1 with TRBJ2-5, with D maybe TRBD1 (6 bases). This CDR3 spans 14 amino acids. Germline V gene sequence: CDR1 SGHRS, CDR2 YFSETQ. V was clipped by 0 bases and J by 5 bases, with 11 bases between them. CDR3 bases: TGCGCCAGCAGCTTGGATGGGGGCGCGGAGACCCAGTACTTC. Protein: CASSLDGGAETQYF.

The rearrangement joins TRBV7-3 to TRBJ2-1, with a possible D match to TRBD1 (6 bases). CDR3 length equals 16 residues. CDR1 and CDR2 from the germline V gene are SGHTA and FQGTGA. V was cut by 5 bases and J by 5 bases, with 19 bases left in between. This CDR3 reads CASSLGGRGAHNEQFF. DNA for the CDR3: TGTGCCAGCAGCCTTGGTGGCAGGGGAGCGCACAATGAGCAGTTCTTC.

This clone was counted only a few times. The V and J genes are TRBV2 and TRBJ2-3, with D uncertain. V lost 3 bases to trimming and J lost 2 bases, with 6 bases between them. CDR1 SNHLY and CDR2 FYNNEI come from the germline V gene. The length of the CDR3 is 13 residues. As DNA, the CDR3 is TGTGCCAGCAGTGAGGCGGACACAGATACGCAGTATTTT. Its translation is CASSEADTDTQYF.

This clone has only a few counts. This chain links TRBV11-3 with TRBJ2-2, with 11 bases fitting TRBD1. V shed 4 bases, J shed 4 bases, and the junction held 8 bases outside the gene matches. The CDR3 is 17 amino acids. CDR1 is SGHNT and CDR2 is YENEEA in the germline V gene. DNA for the CDR3: TGTGCCAGCAGCTCACAAAAGGGGACAGGGGGCACCGGGGAGCTGTTTTTT. Residues: CASSSQKGTGGTGELFF.

The table lists this clone with a few counts. A read error may produce the germline difference seen at one junction end. Other DNA sequences in this specimen translate into the identical CDR3. This sequence joins TRBV14 and TRBJ1-6, with a possible D match to TRBD1 (5 bases). Per the germline V gene, CDR1 is SGHDN and CDR2 is FVKESK. The CDR3 has 16 amino acids. The DNA for the CDR3 is TGTGCGAGCAGCCAAGATGGACACCCCGGGAATTCACCCCTCCACTTT. Translated, it gives CASSQDGHPGNSPLHF. The full variable domain, rest sourced from reference TRBV14 and TRBJ1-6, is EAGVTQFPSHSVIEKGQTVTLRCDPISGHDNLYWYRRVMGKEIKFLLHFVKESKQDESGMPNNRFLAERTGGTYSTLKVQPAELEDSGVYFCASSQDGHPGNSPLHFGNGTRLTVT.

Only a few counts were recorded for this clone. This chain uses TRBV2 with TRBJ2-1; maybe TRBD2 (6 bases). The germline CDR1 and CDR2 sequences are SNHLY and FYNNEI. The V and J ends lost 0 bases and 7 bases respectively, with 7 bases between them. This CDR3 spans 13 amino acids. DNA for the CDR3: TGTGCCAGCAGTGAAGCCCGGGGGAATGAGCAGTTCTTC. Encoded protein: CASSEARGNEQFF.

The chain uses TRBV29-1 and TRBJ2-5; weak D call: TRBD1 (6 bases). CDR1 is SQVTM, CDR2 ANQGSEA, per germline. With 4 bases removed from V and 5 bases from J, the gap between germline ends came to 14 bases. This CDR3 is built from 13 residues. The CDR3 loop reads CSVAGQTRETQYF. As DNA, the CDR3 is TGCAGCGTTGCGGGACAAACCCGGGAGACCCAGTACTTC.

The chain carries TRBV27 and TRBJ2-1, with D possibly TRBD2 on 6 matching bases. The V gene lost 7 bases and the J gene lost 4 bases, with 14 bases spanning the gap. This CDR3 has 14 amino acids. CDR1 is MNHEY, CDR2 SMNVEV, per germline (reference sequence). DNA for the CDR3: TGTGCCAGCAACCCGGACTACCCTTACAATGAGCAGTTCTTC. The encoded protein is CASNPDYPYNEQFF.